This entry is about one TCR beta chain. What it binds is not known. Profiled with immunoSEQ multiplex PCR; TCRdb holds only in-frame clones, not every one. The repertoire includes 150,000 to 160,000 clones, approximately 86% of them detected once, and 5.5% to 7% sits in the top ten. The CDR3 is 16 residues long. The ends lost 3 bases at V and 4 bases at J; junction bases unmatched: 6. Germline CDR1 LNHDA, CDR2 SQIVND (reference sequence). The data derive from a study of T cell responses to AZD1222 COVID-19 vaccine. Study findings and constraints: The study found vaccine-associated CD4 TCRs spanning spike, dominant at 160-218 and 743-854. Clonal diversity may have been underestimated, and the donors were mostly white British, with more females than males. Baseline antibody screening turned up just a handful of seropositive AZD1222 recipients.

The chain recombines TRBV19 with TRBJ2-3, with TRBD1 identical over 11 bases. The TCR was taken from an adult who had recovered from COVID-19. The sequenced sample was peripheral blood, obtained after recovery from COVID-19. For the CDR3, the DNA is TGTGCCAGTAGTATGGTTCCGGGACAGGGGGCAGATACGCAGTATTTT. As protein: CASSMVPGQGADTQYF.